This TCR beta chain emerged from a study of T cell responses to AZD1222 COVID-19 vaccine. General study results and limits: Vaccine-associated CD4 TCRs ranged over spike, dominating at 160-218 and 743-854. Sampling that yielded the repertoires occurred only after the peak T cell response.

Profiling relied on immunoSEQ multiplex PCR, and the TCRdb table lists in-frame clones only, not all of them. The profile shows 70,000 to 80,000 clones, around three quarters of them singletons. In the case of this clone: Its antigen remains unidentified.

The trim removed 1 base at V and 9 bases at J, leaving 8 bases unmatched. This CDR3 has 15 residues. Germline CDR1 and CDR2: MGHDK and SYGVNS. The sample in question was peripheral blood, obtained 28 days after the second AZD1222 dose. The chain combines TRBV25-1 with TRBJ2-1; 8 positions agree with TRBD2. This TCR came from an adult who received the AZD1222 COVID-19 vaccine. This CDR3 is CASSEFGSGKGEQFF. DNA for the CDR3: TGTGCCAGCAGTGAATTTGGTAGCGGGAAAGGTGAGCAGTTCTTC.